The source of this T cell receptor (beta chain) is a study of T cell responses to AZD1222 COVID-19 vaccine. Notes on the study in general: Spike-specific TCR breadth rose after two AZD1222 doses, and depth rose as well.

Points on this clone: The antigen is unknown.

CDR3 length equals 15 residues. V lost 4 bases and J 3 bases, leaving 16 bases between the germline ends. Germline V CDR1 and CDR2: SNHLY, FYNNEI. The assay was immunoSEQ multiplex PCR, and TCRdb's table has in-frame clones only and misses some. The repertoire holds over 8,000 clones, with around 87% as singletons. This clonotype was sampled from an adult who received the AZD1222 COVID-19 vaccine. This specimen consisted of peripheral blood, obtained 28 days after the second AZD1222 dose. The chain joins TRBV2 to TRBJ2-7; D is perhaps TRBD1 (6 bases). CDR3 protein: CASSGVQGMGYEQYF. The DNA for the CDR3 is TGTGCCAGCAGTGGGGTACAGGGAATGGGCTACGAGCAGTACTTC.